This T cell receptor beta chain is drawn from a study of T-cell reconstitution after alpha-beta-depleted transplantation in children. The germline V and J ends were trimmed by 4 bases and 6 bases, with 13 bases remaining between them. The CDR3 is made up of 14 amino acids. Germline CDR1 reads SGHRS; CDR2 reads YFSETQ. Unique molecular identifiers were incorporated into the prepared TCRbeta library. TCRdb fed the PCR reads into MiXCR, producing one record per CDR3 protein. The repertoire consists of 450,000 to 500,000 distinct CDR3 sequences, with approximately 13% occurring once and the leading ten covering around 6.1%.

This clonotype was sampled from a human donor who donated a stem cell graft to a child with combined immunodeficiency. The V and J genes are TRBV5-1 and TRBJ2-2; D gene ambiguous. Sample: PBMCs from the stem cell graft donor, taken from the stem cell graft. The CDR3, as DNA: TGCGCCAGCAGCGTGACACTCATGGCCGGGGAGCTGTTTTTT. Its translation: CASSVTLMAGELFF.